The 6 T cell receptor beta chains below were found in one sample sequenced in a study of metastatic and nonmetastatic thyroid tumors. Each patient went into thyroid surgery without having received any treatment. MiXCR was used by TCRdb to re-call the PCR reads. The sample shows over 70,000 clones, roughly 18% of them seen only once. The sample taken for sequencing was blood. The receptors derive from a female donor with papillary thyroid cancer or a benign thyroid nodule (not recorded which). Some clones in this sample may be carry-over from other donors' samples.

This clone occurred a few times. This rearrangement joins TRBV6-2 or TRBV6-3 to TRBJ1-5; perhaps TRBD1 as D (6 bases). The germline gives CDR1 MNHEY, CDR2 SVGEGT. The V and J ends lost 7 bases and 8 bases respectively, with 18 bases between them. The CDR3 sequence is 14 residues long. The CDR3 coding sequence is TGTGCCAGCACCGTCGCCGGGGGCTCGAAGCCCCAGCATTTT. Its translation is CASTVAGGSKPQHF.

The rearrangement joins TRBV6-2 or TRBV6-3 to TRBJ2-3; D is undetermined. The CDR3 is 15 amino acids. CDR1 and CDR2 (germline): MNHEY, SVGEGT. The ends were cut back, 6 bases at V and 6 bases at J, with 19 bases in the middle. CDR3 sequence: CASSRAGAQSDTQYF. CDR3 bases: TGTGCCAGCAGCAGAGCCGGAGCTCAATCGGATACGCAGTATTTT.

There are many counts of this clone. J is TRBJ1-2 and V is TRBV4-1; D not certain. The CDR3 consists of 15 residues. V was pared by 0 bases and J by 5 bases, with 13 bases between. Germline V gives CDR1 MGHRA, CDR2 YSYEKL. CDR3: CASSQDRADVYGYTF. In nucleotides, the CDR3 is TGCGCCAGCAGCCAAGATCGGGCGGACGTATATGGCTACACCTTC.

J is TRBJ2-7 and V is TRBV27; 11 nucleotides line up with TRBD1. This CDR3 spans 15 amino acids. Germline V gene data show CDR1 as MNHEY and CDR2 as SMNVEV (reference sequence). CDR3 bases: TGTGCTATCAGTTTAGGCGGACAGGGGGCTTACGAGCAGTACTTC. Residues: CAISLGGQGAYEQYF.

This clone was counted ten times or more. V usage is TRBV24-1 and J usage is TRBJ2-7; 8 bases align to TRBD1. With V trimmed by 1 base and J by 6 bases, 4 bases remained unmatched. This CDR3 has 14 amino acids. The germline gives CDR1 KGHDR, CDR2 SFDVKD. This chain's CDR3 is CATSDFGTGTEQYF. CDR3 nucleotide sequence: TGTGCCACCAGTGATTTCGGGACAGGCACCGAGCAGTACTTC.

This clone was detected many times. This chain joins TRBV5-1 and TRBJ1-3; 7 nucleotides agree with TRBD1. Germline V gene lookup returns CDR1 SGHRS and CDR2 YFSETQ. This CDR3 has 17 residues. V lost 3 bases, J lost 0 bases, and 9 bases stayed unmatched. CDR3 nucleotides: TGCGCCAGCAGCTCTTCGGGACAGTTTTCCTCTGGAAACACCATATATTTT. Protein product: CASSSSGQFSSGNTIYF.